The following is a TCR beta chain sequence with its context. Its target is unknown. This specimen belongs to a study of Ad26.COV2.S vaccination and SARS-CoV-2 variants. As for the study in general: Ad26.COV2.S, an intramuscular injection, was given once or twice 56 days apart. Study-wide points: Using TCR breadth and depth analyses may have led to underestimated total T cell responses. Relative to placebo recipients, vaccine recipients exhibited elevated spike-specific TCR breadth.

The CDR3 is 14 residues long. The germline V gene encodes CDR1 KGHSH and CDR2 LQKENI. V dropped 5 bases and J dropped 4; count of bases not matched to a gene: 7. The protocol was immunoSEQ multiplex PCR, while the TCRdb copy is restricted to in-frame clones and leaves out a portion. The table records 400,000 to 500,000 clones, roughly 88% of them present only once. Documented treatment: around 19 received Ad26.COV2.S at low or high dose, single or two shots; about 5 received placebo; per-sample allocation not given. Day 63 following the first vaccine or placebo injection was when the samples were taken.

The material was peripheral blood, obtained in a trial of Ad26.COV2.S vaccine versus placebo. This chain uses TRBV18 with TRBJ2-7; TRBD2 matches 8 bases. This clonotype was obtained from a person between 18 and 65 years old who received the Ad26.COV2.S COVID-19 vaccine or a placebo. The CDR3 reads CASSLAGGQYEQYF. As DNA, the CDR3 is TGTGCCAGCTCATTGGCGGGGGGCCAGTACGAGCAGTACTTC.